This T cell receptor (beta chain) was recovered during a study of graft-versus-host responses after intestinal transplantation. Libraries were prepared by immunoSEQ multiplex PCR; TCRdb keeps only in-frame clonotypes and omits some of them. The repertoire includes approximately 99,000 clones, around 92% of them detected once, and about 0.062% sits in the top ten. V was pared by 3 bases and J by 4 bases, with 11 bases between. The CDR3 spans 14 residues. Looked up from germline, CDR1 is SGDLS and CDR2 is YYNGEE. Concerning this clone: Its antigen is not known.

The chain is built from TRBV9 and TRBJ1-3; a weak D match, TRBD1 (6 bases). The clonotype comes from a human donor who was the organ donor for an intestinal transplant. The sequenced sample was unstimulated CD8+ T cells sorted from spleen or lymph node cells, obtained before transplant. As DNA, the CDR3 is TGTGCCAGCAGCGATACAGGGACGGGAAACACCATATATTTT. Translation: CASSDTGTGNTIYF.